A selection of T cell receptor beta chains follows, all from one sample in a study of PD-1 blockade in classical Hodgkin lymphoma. Profiled with immunoSEQ multiplex PCR; TCRdb holds only in-frame clones, not every one. In the table there are about 97,000 clones, 75% to 90% of which are singletons. The source material was peripheral blood mononuclear cells (PBMCs), sampled at baseline. These TCRs come from a human donor with classical Hodgkin lymphoma. The CDR3 runs from the conserved cysteine through the conserved F or W. D genes are given only for firm matches. Clone size is stated in some rows and not others, as once, few, many or a class when expanded.

V	size	J	D	DNA	CDR3
TRBV18	NA	TRBJ1-5	NA	TGTGCCAGCTCGCGGGCCCTGGCTCAGCCCCAGCATTTT	CASSRALAQPQHF
TRBV5-1	NA	TRBJ2-3	NA	TGCGCCAGCAGCTTCGGTAGCACAGATACGCAGTATTTT	CASSFGSTDTQYF
TRBV27	NA	TRBJ2-7	NA	TGTGCCAGCCGAAGGGGAATTTCCTACGAGCAGTACTTC	CASRRGISYEQYF
TRBV2	once	TRBJ2-7	NA	TGTGCCAGCAGCGGTAGCTCCTACGAGCAGTACTTC	CASSGSSYEQYF
TRBV29-1	NA	TRBJ1-1	TRBD1	TGCAGCGCCCGAGTCTTACCGGGACAGGGGCGAGGTGAAGCTTTCTTT	CSARVLPGQGRGEAFF
TRBV10-1	NA	TRBJ2-1	TRBD2	TGCGCCAGTGCTAGCGGGACCTCCTACAATGAGCAGTTCTTC	CASASGTSYNEQFF
TRBV19	NA	TRBJ2-2	NA	TGTGCCAGTAGTCTAAGGGCCAGCACCGGGGAGCTGTTTTTT	CASSLRASTGELFF
TRBV7-9	NA	TRBJ2-1	TRBD2	TGTGCCAGCAGCTTGAGGGCTAGCGGGAGGAATGAGCAGTTCTTC	CASSLRASGRNEQFF
TRBV2	NA	TRBJ1-1	NA	TGTGCCAGCAGTGAGGCTGGGGCGCACACTGAAGCTTTCTTT	CASSEAGAHTEAFF
TRBV6-5	NA	TRBJ2-1	NA	TGTGCCACATGGGGGACTTCTAATGAGCAGTTCTTC	CATWGTSNEQFF
TRBV18	NA	TRBJ2-1	NA	TGTGCCAGCTCACTGCTTTGGGGCGACAATGAGCAGTTCTTC	CASSLLWGDNEQFF
TRBV10-3	few	TRBJ1-2	NA	TGTGCCATCAGTGAGTCTGGGGGGGAAGGCTACACCTTC	CAISESGGEGYTF
TRBV7-2	once	TRBJ2-2	NA	TGTGCCAGCAGCCCCGGACAAGCACGGGGCACCGGGGAGCTGTTTTTT	CASSPGQARGTGELFF
TRBV6-1	NA	TRBJ2-5	NA	TGTGCCAGCAGTGAAACCCGGGGTCAAGAGACCCAGTACTTC	CASSETRGQETQYF
TRBV14	once	TRBJ2-7	TRBD2	TGTGCCAGCAGCCAAAACCGGGGGGGCGAGCAGTACTTC	CASSQNRGGEQYF
TRBV29-1	NA	TRBJ2-3	NA	TGCAGCGTTGTCCGCAGGGGGGCAGATACGCAGTATTTT	CSVVRRGADTQYF
TRBV5-1	NA	TRBJ1-1	NA	TGCGCCAGCAGCTTGGTAAAGGGGGACACTGAAGCTTTCTTT	CASSLVKGDTEAFF
TRBV27	few	TRBJ2-1	TRBD2	TGTGCCAGCTATGGGACTAGCGGGAGAAATGAGCAGTTCTTC	CASYGTSGRNEQFF
TRBV5-4	once	TRBJ2-7	TRBD2	TGTGCCAGCAGCCAAGAGCGGGGGCCCTACGAGCAGTACTTC	CASSQERGPYEQYF
TRBV5-1	few	TRBJ1-3	NA	TGCGCCAGCAGCTTGTCGGGGCCTGGAAACACCATATATTTT	CASSLSGPGNTIYF
TRBV5-1	NA	TRBJ2-3	TRBD2	TGCGCCAGCAGCTTGGAGGCGGGAGGGCCGTGGACGCAGTATTTT	CASSLEAGGPWTQYF
TRBV9	NA	TRBJ2-2	NA	TGTGCCAGCAGCGCGGCTGACCTGCCCGGGGAGCTGTTTTTT	CASSAADLPGELFF
TRBV15	NA	TRBJ1-4	NA	TGTGCCACCAGCAGGGACAGTTTCTATGAAAAACTGTTTTTT	CATSRDSFYEKLFF
TRBV5-1	NA	TRBJ1-4	TRBD1	TGCGCCAGCAGCTCCGACAGGGGGGGAGGAACTAATGAAAAACTGTTTTTT	CASSSDRGGGTNEKLFF
TRBV5-1	NA	TRBJ2-5	TRBD2	TGCGCCAGCAGCTTAAGGGGACTAGCGGGAGGGGCCCTAGAGACCCAGTACTTC	CASSLRGLAGGALETQYF
TRBV2	NA	TRBJ2-1	NA	TGTGCCAGCAGATCTGAGGGGGACAATGAGCAGTTCTTC	CASRSEGDNEQFF
TRBV7-2	NA	TRBJ2-7	NA	TGTGCCAGCAGCTTAGCGGGACGTTACGGATACGAGCAGTACTTC	CASSLAGRYGYEQYF
TRBV5-1	NA	TRBJ1-1	TRBD1	TGCGCCAGCAGCTCGCCACAGGGGGTCGCTGAAGCTTTCTTT	CASSSPQGVAEAFF
TRBV2	medium-sized	TRBJ2-4	TRBD2	TGTGCCAGCAGTGGGCTGGGACTAGCGGGAGTGTACATTCAGTACTTC	CASSGLGLAGVYIQYF
TRBV10-3	NA	TRBJ2-5	NA	TGTGCCACCGCGCGTGGGGAAGAGACCCAGTACTTC	CATARGEETQYF
TRBV7-2	NA	TRBJ2-3	NA	TGTGCCAGCAGCTCCCGGATCCTTCGCACAGATACGCAGTATTTT	CASSSRILRTDTQYF
TRBV6-1	NA	TRBJ1-2	NA	TGTGCCAGCAGTGAACAGGTGCGGGTGGGCTACACCTTC	CASSEQVRVGYTF
TRBV7-3	NA	TRBJ1-1	NA	TGTGCCAGCAGCTTCACGGGGCCGACTGAAGCTTTCTTT	CASSFTGPTEAFF
TRBV18	NA	TRBJ1-3	NA	TGTGCCAGCTCACGGAACTCTGGAAACACCATATATTTT	CASSRNSGNTIYF
TRBV5-5	NA	TRBJ1-2	TRBD1	TGTGCCAGCAGCTTTAGCCGGGACAGGGGTTTCTACACCTTC	CASSFSRDRGFYTF
TRBV6-1	NA	TRBJ2-7	TRBD2	TGTGCCAGCAGGACTAGCGGCACCTACGAGCAGTACTTC	CASRTSGTYEQYF
TRBV30	NA	TRBJ2-7	NA	TGTGCCTGGAGCGAGGGGGGACCCGGGTCCGAGCAGTACTTC	CAWSEGGPGSEQYF
TRBV7-2	NA	TRBJ2-3	TRBD2	TGTGCCAGCAGTAGATTTAGCGGGAACACAGATACGCAGTATTTT	CASSRFSGNTDTQYF
TRBV19	once	TRBJ2-7	NA	TGTGCCAGTAGCAGGGTATCGGACTACGAGCAGTACTTC	CASSRVSDYEQYF
TRBV19	NA	TRBJ2-1	NA	TGTGCCAGTAGTATAGGAGGTCGCGTAGTGAATGAGCAGTTCTTC	CASSIGGRVVNEQFF
TRBV2	NA	TRBJ2-7	TRBD1	TGTGCCAGCATTGGGACAGGGAATGCGGCCGAGCAGTACTTC	CASIGTGNAAEQYF
TRBV19	NA	TRBJ2-7	NA	TGTGCCAGTACAGGGAGTCCCCCTTCCTACGAGCAGTACTTC	CASTGSPPSYEQYF
TRBV7-1	NA	TRBJ2-5	TRBD2	TGTGCCAGCAGCAGTACAGCGGGAGAGTCGCCAGAGACCCAGTACTTC	CASSSTAGESPETQYF
TRBV11-1	NA	TRBJ2-1	NA	TGTGCCAGCAGCTTGGACACCTACTACAATGAGCAGTTCTTC	CASSLDTYYNEQFF
TRBV19	NA	TRBJ2-1	TRBD1	TGTGCCAGTAGCAAACAGGGGGCAAGCTCCTACAATGAGCAGTTCTTC	CASSKQGASSYNEQFF
TRBV29-1	NA	TRBJ2-1	NA	TGCAGCGTACCCGACCAAGGAGGGAATGAGCAGTTCTTC	CSVPDQGGNEQFF
TRBV7-2	NA	TRBJ2-3	TRBD2	TGTGCCAGCAGCTTAGGACTAGCGGTCACAGATACGCAGTATTTT	CASSLGLAVTDTQYF
TRBV25-1	NA	TRBJ2-5	TRBD1	TGTGCCAGCAGTGACCCTGGACAGGCAGAAGAGACCCAGTACTTC	CASSDPGQAEETQYF
TRBV27	NA	TRBJ2-1	TRBD1	TGTGCCAGCAGTGGGCTGGGACAGGGAGGGCACAATGAGCAGTTCTTC	CASSGLGQGGHNEQFF
TRBV5-1	once	TRBJ2-2	TRBD1	TGCGCCAGCAGCTTGGCAGGACAGGGGAACACCGGGGAGCTGTTTTTT	CASSLAGQGNTGELFF